One and the same sample provided the 13 T cell receptor beta chains below, sequenced in a study of vaccination and CD4 T cells after COVID-19 (dated by TCRdb to 2022 to 2024). For these TCRs, the target antigens are not known. Explained via the paper, the time point label denotes: late sampling 161 to 241 days after vaccination in a few convalescent patients. The treatment or condition label of this sample denotes: roughly 10-day PBMC culture with coronavirus spike peptide pools or control peptides (ViraFEST assay). Libraries were made using PCR. Sequencing relied on an Illumina iSeq 100. TCR sequencing of DNA from cultured CD4+ T cells used the Oncomine TCR Beta short-read assay at the Johns Hopkins FTIC core. Starting from the raw public reads, TCRdb applied fastp trimming at Q25, assembled clones with MiXCR and retained in-frame beta chains. Here each entry gathers all rows of one CDR3 protein and keeps the most common genes and DNA. The sample table lists around 15,000 distinct CDR3 sequences, 52% of them with a count of one. Together, the top ten hold 18% of the sample.

The source was CD4+ T cells from blood, cultured in vitro, collected about 7 months after SARS-CoV-2 vaccination. Source of these receptors: a human donor who had recovered from COVID-19.

This clonotype was recorded only once. This chain uses TRBV4-2 with TRBJ1-1; D is undetermined. Trimming cost V 4 bases and J 1 base, with 10 bases left between them. Germline V lookup: CDR1 LGHNA, CDR2 YNFKEQ. The CDR3 extends over 14 amino acids. CDR3 nucleotide sequence: TGTGCCAGCAGCCTGGTAGGAACGAACACTGAAGCTTTCTTT. This encodes CASSLVGTNTEAFF.

The genes are TRBV19 and TRBJ2-7; D not resolved. The length of the CDR3 is 14 residues. V was cut by 3 bases and J by 2 bases, with 11 bases left in between. Germline V gene sequence: CDR1 LNHDA, CDR2 SQIVND (reference sequence). The CDR3 protein is CASSIGLRTYEQYF. In DNA, the CDR3 is TGTGCCAGTAGTATCGGTCTAAGGACCTACGAGCAGTACTTC.

The chain carries TRBV7-9 and TRBJ2-5; 9 nucleotides match TRBD1. V shed 5 bases, J shed 7 bases, and the junction held 11 bases outside the gene matches. There are 15 residues in the CDR3. Per germline, CDR1 SEHNR and CDR2 FQNEAQ (reference sequence). The CDR3 DNA is TGTGCCAGCAGCGCCTGGACAGGGGCCCGGGGGACCCAGTACTTC. This encodes CASSAWTGARGTQYF.

This chain connects TRBV7-2 to TRBJ1-2; 12 positions match TRBD1. Trimming took 4 bases from V and 7 from J; bases not matched to a gene: 13. The germline gives CDR1 SGHTA, CDR2 FQGNSA. CDR3 length equals 17 residues. The CDR3 nucleotides read TGTGCCAGCAGCTACCACTCCGGGACAGGGGGCGCATCTGGCTACACCTTC. Translating gives CASSYHSGTGGASGYTF.

The rearrangement uses TRBV27 and TRBJ1-1; tentatively, D is TRBD1 (6 bases). The CDR3 spans 15 residues. V was trimmed by 5 bases and J by 1 base, leaving 14 bases between them. Germline V gene data show CDR1 as MNHEY and CDR2 as SMNVEV (reference sequence). The DNA for the CDR3 is TGTGCCAGCAGTACAAGGACAGCAGGGAACACTGAAGCTTTCTTT. It is translated as CASSTRTAGNTEAFF.

As concerns this clonotype: A junction boundary mismatches the germline segment, possibly from a read error. The chain carries TRBV7-7 and TRBJ1-6, with TRBD1 matching 8 bases. Per the germline V gene, CDR1 is SSHAT and CDR2 is FNYEAQ (reference sequence). The CDR3 loop spans 16 amino acids. The CDR3: CASRPQGASYNSPLHF. In DNA, the CDR3 is TGTGCTAGCAGGCCTCAGGGGGCTTCCTATAATTCACCCCTCCACTTT.

CDR3 nucleotide sequence: TGCGCCAGCAGCCGGGACACGTGGGGGGGGGGCTACACCTTC. Residues: CASSRDTWGGGYTF. V gene TRBV10-1 combines with J gene TRBJ1-2, with D possibly matching TRBD1 (6 bases). This CDR3 has 14 residues. V was pared by 6 bases and J by 8 bases, with 19 bases between. Germline CDR1 WNHNN, CDR2 SYGVQD (reference sequence).

V gene TRBV5-3 combines with J gene TRBJ1-5; TRBD1 agrees at 7 bases. TRBV5-3 is an ORF; its function is uncertain. The CDR3 loop spans 16 amino acids. Unmatched junction bases numbered 16, after V lost 8 bases and J lost 5 bases. This CDR3 reads CASSQDLQGTYQPQHF. CDR3 in DNA: TGTGCCAGCAGCCAGGACTTACAGGGGACCTATCAGCCCCAGCATTTT.

This clonotype is large (0.1 to 1%) by share. The V gene is TRBV21-1, the J gene TRBJ2-7; TRBD1, as called in the table, went unchecked against the DNA. TRBV21-1 is described as a pseudogene. This CDR3 has 17 residues. Here the CDR3 reads CASSYPRDRGTSYEQYF. CDR3 nucleotide sequence: TGTGCCAGCAGCTACCCCCGGGACAGGGGTACCTCCTACGAGCAGTACTTC.

This clonotype has a single count. The rearrangement links TRBV19 to TRBJ1-5; D gene ambiguous. Germline CDR1 and CDR2: LNHDA and SQIVND (reference sequence). V was clipped by 0 bases and J by 9 bases, with 15 bases between them. The CDR3 length is 15 residues. The chain's CDR3 is CASSIDLLDPRPQHF. The CDR3 DNA follows: TGTGCCAGTAGTATAGATCTATTAGACCCTCGGCCCCAGCATTTT.

The V gene is TRBV19, the J gene TRBJ1-5; a weak D match, TRBD1 (5 bases). CDR3 length equals 14 residues. CDR1 is LNHDA and CDR2 is SQIVND in the germline V gene (reference sequence). V was trimmed by 4 bases and J by 0 bases, leaving 7 bases between them. DNA of the CDR3: TGTGCCAGTAGTAAACAGGCTAGCAATCAGCCCCAGCATTTT. Its translation is CASSKQASNQPQHF.

This chain links TRBV30 with TRBJ2-7, with D unresolved. Germline V lookup: CDR1 GTSNPN, CDR2 SVGIG (reference sequence). This CDR3 comprises 13 residues. Trimming removed 4 bases at V and 2 bases at J, with 12 bases between. DNA of the CDR3: TGTGCCTGGACCCGGGCCAGAACCTACGAGCAGTACTTC. Protein sequence: CAWTRARTYEQYF.

The chain links TRBV7-3 to TRBJ2-1; weak D call: TRBD1 (6 bases). Germline values: CDR1 SGHTA, CDR2 FQGTGA. Trimming took off 3 bases at V and 5 bases at J, with 14 bases between the two ends. The CDR3 has 15 residues. CDR3 amino acids: CASSLVTGNDNEQFF. The CDR3 nucleotides are TGTGCCAGCAGCTTGGTCACAGGGAACGACAATGAGCAGTTCTTC.